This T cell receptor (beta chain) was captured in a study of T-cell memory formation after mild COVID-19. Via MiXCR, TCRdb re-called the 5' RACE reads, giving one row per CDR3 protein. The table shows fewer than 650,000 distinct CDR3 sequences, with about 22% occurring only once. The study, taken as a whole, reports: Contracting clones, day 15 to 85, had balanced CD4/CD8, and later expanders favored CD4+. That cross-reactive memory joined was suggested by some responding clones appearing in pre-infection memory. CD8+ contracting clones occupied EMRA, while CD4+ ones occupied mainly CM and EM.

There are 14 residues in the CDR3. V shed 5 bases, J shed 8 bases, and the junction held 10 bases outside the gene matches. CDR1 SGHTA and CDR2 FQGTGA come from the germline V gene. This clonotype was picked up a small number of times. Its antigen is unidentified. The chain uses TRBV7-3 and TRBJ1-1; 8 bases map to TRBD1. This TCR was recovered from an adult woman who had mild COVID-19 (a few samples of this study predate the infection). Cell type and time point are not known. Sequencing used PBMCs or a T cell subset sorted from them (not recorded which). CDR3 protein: CASSDRGGFGEAFF. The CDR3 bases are TGTGCCAGCAGCGACAGGGGAGGTTTCGGAGAAGCTTTCTTT.